This T cell receptor beta chain came from a study of radiation and T cells in renal cell carcinoma. On the study more broadly: Nephrectomy followed 15 Gy stereotactic body radiation by 4 weeks.

Using immunoSEQ multiplex PCR, the repertoire was profiled, and TCRdb retains in-frame clones only, with some absent. This table has 100,000 to 150,000 clones, 81% appearing once. Details on this clone: The antigen remains undetermined.

General study results and limits: No pretreatment tumor biopsies were available for baseline clonotypes.

As to time point: blood 2 weeks post-SBRT. Specified treatment: 15 Gy SBRT to primary tumor, nephrectomy 4 weeks later. Radiation-treated patients gave blood at baseline, week 2 and week 4. The patient's renal cell carcinoma had clear cell pathology. V was clipped by 4 bases and J by 5 bases, with 9 bases between them. The CDR3 consists of 13 residues. CDR1 and CDR2 from the germline V gene are ENHRY and SYGVKD. V usage is TRBV10-3 and J usage is TRBJ1-5; no clear D. This receptor was obtained from a man aged 50 to 60 with renal cell carcinoma. The specimen was blood, collected from a patient whose treatment included radiotherapy and nephrectomy. The CDR3 sequence: CAISAGPHQPQHF. The CDR3 bases are TGTGCCATCAGTGCGGGTCCCCATCAGCCCCAGCATTTT.